The 13 T cell receptor beta chains reported below all come from one sample, sequenced in a study of OX40 agonist ivuxolimab in advanced cancers. Library method: the immunoSEQ multiplex PCR assay. TCRdb's version of the immuneACCESS table is confined to in-frame rearrangements and falls short of the full clone set. An unresolved V gene accounts for under half of the shortfall where checked; the remainder is of unknown origin. The table for this sample lists 18,000 or so clones; around 70% of them were counted only once. Jointly, the top ten make up roughly a fifth of the sample. The sample in question was CD4+ or CD8+ T cells sorted from blood, obtained in a trial of the OX40 agonist ivuxolimab. The source of these receptors is an adult with an advanced solid tumor such as melanoma, head and neck, liver or kidney cancer.

J is TRBJ1-5 and V is TRBV7-8; D uncertain. Trimming shortened V by 2 bases and J by 6 bases, and 5 bases separated the two germline ends. From germline, CDR1 is SGHVS and CDR2 FQNEAQ. The CDR3 is made up of 12 amino acids. The CDR3 region is CASSLLGQPQHF. The DNA for the CDR3 is TGTGCCAGCAGCTTATTGGGTCAGCCCCAGCATTTT.

The chain links TRBV4-3 to TRBJ1-2; weak D call: TRBD1 (5 bases). The germline gives CDR1 LGHNA, CDR2 YSLEER. The V end was cut by 0 bases, the J end by 3 bases, with 14 bases between. The CDR3 extends over 16 amino acids. Here the CDR3 DNA reads TGCGCCAGCAGCCAAGATCCCGACAGCCCGTACTATGGCTACACCTTC. Translation: CASSQDPDSPYYGYTF.

The chain joins TRBV6-1 to TRBJ2-1; the D is unclear. Trimming took 3 bases from V and 5 from J, leaving 8 bases between them. Per the germline V gene, CDR1 is MNHNS and CDR2 is SASEGT. The CDR3 covers 13 residues. CDR3 region: CASSEANHNEQFF. CDR3 DNA sequence: TGTGCCAGCAGTGAGGCCAACCACAATGAGCAGTTCTTC.

The rearrangement joins TRBV4-3 to TRBJ2-1; 12 nucleotides agree with TRBD2. Germline values: CDR1 LGHNA, CDR2 YSLEER. CDR3 length: 17 residues. The ends lost 1 base at V and 4 bases at J; junction bases unmatched: 5. The CDR3 bases are TGCGCCAGCAGCCAAGGTCTAGCGGGAGGGTATTACAATGAGCAGTTCTTC. This gives the protein CASSQGLAGGYYNEQFF.

J is TRBJ1-5 and V is TRBV30; no reliable D call. This CDR3 contains 14 residues. The germline CDR1 and CDR2 sequences are GTSNPN and SVGIG (reference sequence). Trimming removed 2 bases at V and 3 bases at J, with 11 bases between. The chain's CDR3 is CAWSRTGNNQPQHF. The CDR3, as DNA: TGTGCCTGGAGTAGGACGGGAAACAATCAGCCCCAGCATTTT.

This clone showed up just once. This chain connects TRBV9 to TRBJ2-2; D perhaps matches TRBD2 (5 bases). Trimming removed 3 bases at V and 0 bases at J, with 6 bases between. This CDR3 has 14 residues. Germline-derived CDR1 and CDR2 are SGDLS and YYNGEE. This CDR3 is CASSAEANTGELFF. CDR3 nucleotides: TGTGCCAGCAGCGCGGAGGCGAACACCGGGGAGCTGTTTTTT.

The chain joins TRBV9 to TRBJ1-1; no definite D call. The CDR3 runs 13 residues. Germline V gene lookup returns CDR1 SGDLS and CDR2 YYNGEE. The germline V and J ends were trimmed by 3 bases and 0 bases, with 6 bases remaining between them. The CDR3 sequence: CASSDSMNTEAFF. The CDR3 nucleotides are TGTGCCAGCAGCGACAGCATGAACACTGAAGCTTTCTTT.

The V and J genes are TRBV4-1 and TRBJ1-5; 7 bases fit TRBD1. The CDR3 runs 13 residues. Per germline, CDR1 MGHRA and CDR2 YSYEKL. With V trimmed by 0 bases and J by 15 bases, 8 bases remained unmatched. The CDR3 DNA sequence: TGCGCCAGCAGCCAAGATTTAACGGGACAGTGGCATTTT. Its translation: CASSQDLTGQWHF.

This clone was seen just once. This chain uses TRBV7-2 with TRBJ2-7; 7 bases are a match to TRBD2. V shed 5 bases, J shed 0 bases, and the junction held 10 bases outside the gene matches. Germline values: CDR1 SGHTA, CDR2 FQGNSA. CDR3 length equals 16 residues. The DNA for the CDR3 is TGTGCCAGCAGCGCATGGAAGGGCGGGAGCTCCTACGAGCAGTACTTC. It codes for CASSAWKGGSSYEQYF.

This clone showed up just a few times. The rearrangement joins TRBV4-2 to TRBJ1-1; D is undetermined. CDR3 length equals 15 residues. Per germline, CDR1 LGHNA and CDR2 YNFKEQ. Trimming removed 1 base at V and 2 bases at J, with 11 bases between. The CDR3 region is CASSQGTLGNTEAFF. The CDR3 DNA sequence: TGTGCCAGCAGCCAAGGTACTCTGGGAAACACTGAAGCTTTCTTT.

The CDR3 DNA follows: TGCGCCAGCAGCCCTTGGGGCCTAGATCCTAACTATGGCTACACCTTC. Amino acid sequence: CASSPWGLDPNYGYTF. The chain recombines TRBV5-1 with TRBJ1-2, with D tentatively TRBD1 (5 bases). V was trimmed by 4 bases and J by 0 bases, leaving 16 bases between them. Germline loops: CDR1 SGHRS, CDR2 YFSETQ. The CDR3 runs 16 residues.

V usage is TRBV27 and J usage is TRBJ2-1; D is uncertain. The V end was cut by 0 bases, the J end by 0 bases, with 6 bases between. This CDR3 has 15 residues. The germline V gene has CDR1 MNHEY and CDR2 SMNVEV (reference sequence). CDR3 residues: CASSLSSNSYNEQFF. The CDR3 DNA reads as TGTGCCAGCAGTTTATCCAGCAACTCCTACAATGAGCAGTTCTTC.

The chain recombines TRBV11-2 with TRBJ2-1, with D hard to call. The length of the CDR3 is 13 residues. Germline-derived CDR1 and CDR2 are SGHAT and FQNNGV. Trimming took off 1 base at V and 7 bases at J, with 8 bases between the two ends. The CDR3, as DNA: TGTGCCAGCAGCTTAGTTCCTGCGAATGAGCAGTTCTTC. This sequence encodes CASSLVPANEQFF.